This T cell receptor (beta chain) was identified in a study of T cell responses to AZD1222 COVID-19 vaccine. General study findings and limits: Most donors were white British, females outnumbered males, and clonal diversity was possibly underestimated. Repertoire sampling was restricted to post-peak T cell response timepoints.

About this clone itself: Its antigen remains unknown.

The data were produced by immunoSEQ multiplex PCR, yet TCRdb's version contains in-frame clones alone and is incomplete. The sample lists roughly 30,000 clones; 70% to 80% were seen once. Germline CDR1 and CDR2: DFQATT and SNEGSKA (reference sequence). The ends lost 3 bases at V and 8 bases at J; junction bases unmatched: 9. The CDR3 consists of 14 residues. Second doses that came at about 4 or about 12 weeks were put together. The V and J genes are TRBV20-1 and TRBJ1-5; 8 bases line up with TRBD1. This clonotype originated in an adult who received the AZD1222 COVID-19 vaccine. The sequenced sample was peripheral blood, obtained 28 days after the second AZD1222 dose. As DNA, the CDR3 is TGCAGTGCTAGTATGTCAGGGGGCAGGGAGCCCCAGCATTTT. Its protein product is CSASMSGGREPQHF.